This T cell receptor beta chain is drawn from a study of T cells after yellow fever vaccination. As for the study in general: SMART-Seq v4 Ultra Low Input served to prepare low-cell-number fractions. Notes on the study in general: Post-booster repertoires contained most primary-vaccination clones again (almost 97% CD4, about 90% CD8). Sorted repertoires could include abundant contaminating clonotypes from bulk cells.

Making TCR cDNA involved 5'RACE template switching, which added UMIs and a universal primer site. TCRdb itself ran the 5' RACE reads through MiXCR, one entry per CDR3 protein. The sample has roughly 330,000 distinct CDR3 sequences, around 6.8% seen once. V shed 2 bases, J shed 8 bases, and the junction held 4 bases outside the gene matches. CDR1 is LGHNA, CDR2 YSLEER, per germline. CDR3 length equals 13 residues. This clonotype has only a few counts. Its antigen remains unknown. The TCR sequence derives from a man younger than 35 who received the YFV17D yellow fever vaccine. The chain employs TRBV4-3 and TRBJ1-2; the match to TRBD1 covers 8 bases. The starting material was PBMCs, obtained roughly seven weeks after the first yellow fever vaccination. The CDR3 bases are TGCGCCAGCAGCCAATCGACAGGGGACGGCTACACCTTC. It translates to CASSQSTGDGYTF.